These 17 T cell receptor beta chains share one sample of origin, sequenced in a study of control samples from healthy donors and cancer patients. Sequencing was performed with immunoSEQ multiplex PCR; in TCRdb, only in-frame clones are kept and a portion is missing. The data show 90,000 or so clones, about 88% seen once. Specimen: blood. The source of these receptors is a woman in her 50s in good health.

V and J are TRBV7-2 and TRBJ2-2; the match to TRBD1 covers 8 bases. Trimming took 4 bases from V and 3 from J; bases not matched to a gene: 10. CDR3 length: 17 residues. The V gene's germline CDR1 is SGHTA and CDR2 FQGNSA. For the CDR3, the DNA is TGTGCCAGCAGCTCCTGGACAGGGAGGAGCGACACCGGGGAGCTGTTTTTT. Its protein is CASSSWTGRSDTGELFF.

This clone was seen a few times. J is TRBJ2-3 and V is TRBV7-3, with 12 bases fitting TRBD2. Looked up from germline, CDR1 is SGHTA and CDR2 is FQGTGA. The CDR3 contains 15 residues. Trimming removed 4 bases from V and 2 bases from J; junction bases left unmatched: 1. As DNA, the CDR3 is TGTGCCAGCAGCTCTAGCGGGGGGGTCACAGATACGCAGTATTTT. Protein sequence: CASSSSGGVTDTQYF.

The chain recombines TRBV4-1 with TRBJ1-1; a possible D gene is TRBD1 (5 bases). The CDR3 length is 14 residues. From germline, CDR1 is MGHRA and CDR2 YSYEKL. The V end lost 4 bases, the J end lost 2 bases, and 11 bases lay between the germline ends. CDR3 nucleotides: TGCGCCAGCAGCCTACGGGGCGATAACACTGAAGCTTTCTTT. It translates to CASSLRGDNTEAFF.

The chain recombines TRBV21-1 with TRBJ2-6; TRBD1 is the table's D call, not checked against the DNA. TRBV21-1 represents a pseudogene. The CDR3 spans 17 residues. For the CDR3, the DNA is TGTGCCAGCAGAGGGGTACAGGGGGCAGGTGGGGCCAACGTCCTGACTTTC. Residues: CASRGVQGAGGANVLTF.

The chain combines TRBV6-5 with TRBJ1-2, with a weak D call TRBD1 (5 bases). Germline values: CDR1 MNHEY, CDR2 SVGAGI. This CDR3 spans 14 amino acids. Trimming pared 6 bases from V and 3 bases from J, leaving 14 bases between. The CDR3 region is CASSPSGRDYGYTF. DNA of the CDR3: TGTGCCAGCAGCCCCTCAGGGAGGGACTATGGCTACACCTTC.

V is TRBV29-1 and J is TRBJ2-7, with D possibly being TRBD2 (5 bases). The V and J ends lost 7 bases and 2 bases respectively, with 15 bases between them. This CDR3 contains 13 residues. Germline loops: CDR1 SQVTM, CDR2 ANQGSEA. CDR3 protein: CSARRADTYEQYF. For the CDR3, the DNA is TGCAGCGCCCGCCGAGCGGATACCTACGAGCAGTACTTC.

The chain is built from TRBV6-5 and TRBJ1-3; no definite D call. The CDR3 runs 12 residues. Germline V gene sequence: CDR1 MNHEY, CDR2 SVGAGI. V lost 7 bases, J lost 6 bases, and 10 bases lay in between. CDR3 bases: TGTGCCAGCATTGGGAGTGTAAACACCATATATTTT. It translates to CASIGSVNTIYF.

The chain carries TRBV6-5 and TRBJ1-1; D remains ambiguous. The CDR3 runs 11 residues. The germline V and J ends were trimmed by 4 bases and 7 bases, with 7 bases remaining between them. Germline V gives CDR1 MNHEY, CDR2 SVGAGI. CDR3 amino acids: CASSFRGEAFF. DNA for the CDR3: TGTGCCAGCAGTTTCCGGGGTGAAGCTTTCTTT.

The chain uses TRBV28 and TRBJ2-6; unclear D gene. The CDR3 has 17 amino acids. Germline CDR1 reads MDHEN; CDR2 reads SYDVKM. Trimming pared 5 bases from V and 0 bases from J, leaving 14 bases between. CDR3 sequence reads: CASSSRADLSGANVLTF. Written as DNA, the CDR3 is TGTGCCAGCAGTAGCCGGGCCGACCTCTCTGGGGCCAACGTCCTGACTTTC.

This sequence joins TRBV19 and TRBJ2-1; 7 positions agree with TRBD2. The V segment lost 7 bases and the J segment 7 bases; nucleotides outside the gene matches: 13. The CDR3 sequence is 15 residues long. CDR1 is LNHDA, CDR2 SQIVND, per germline (reference sequence). The CDR3 DNA is TGTGCCAGTAAGGACCTAGCGGAGGGGCCTAATGAGCAGTTCTTC. Amino acid sequence: CASKDLAEGPNEQFF.

The chain carries TRBV7-2 and TRBJ2-1; 9 bases agree with TRBD1. After removal of 1 base from V and 2 bases from J, the junction contained 6 bases not matched to a gene. This CDR3 has 17 residues. The germline V gene encodes CDR1 SGHTA and CDR2 FQGNSA. The CDR3 protein is CASSLGGDRVAYNEQFF. The CDR3 coding sequence is TGTGCCAGCAGCTTAGGGGGGGACAGGGTGGCCTACAATGAGCAGTTCTTC.

The chain recombines TRBV5-1 with TRBJ1-2; weak D call: TRBD1 (6 bases). The V end was cut by 0 bases, the J end by 5 bases, with 17 bases between. Germline CDR1 is SGHRS and CDR2 is YFSETQ. The CDR3 totals 16 residues. The CDR3 here is CASSLEVPSGAYGYTF. The CDR3 DNA reads TGCGCCAGCAGCTTGGAGGTCCCTTCAGGGGCATATGGCTACACCTTC.

The rearrangement joins TRBV19 to TRBJ2-4; perhaps TRBD2 as D (6 bases). The CDR3 contains 17 residues. Trimming cost V 3 bases and J 3 bases, with 18 bases left between them. The V gene's germline CDR1 is LNHDA and CDR2 SQIVND (reference sequence). The CDR3 reads CASSIGPSGVIKNIQYF. As DNA, the CDR3 is TGTGCCAGTAGTATCGGGCCCTCGGGAGTTATCAAAAACATTCAGTACTTC.

This chain connects TRBV20-1 to TRBJ2-5, with TRBD2 matching 7 bases. In germline, CDR1 is DFQATT, CDR2 SNEGSKA (reference sequence). The CDR3 totals 11 residues. Trimming cost V 3 bases and J 5 bases; bases outside gene matches: 0. The CDR3 spells CSASGRETQYF. The CDR3 DNA reads as TGCAGTGCTAGCGGGAGGGAGACCCAGTACTTC.

There are a few counts of this clone. V is TRBV11-1 and J is TRBJ1-2, with D uncertain. The CDR3 consists of 13 residues. Germline V gene lookup returns CDR1 SGHAT and CDR2 FQDESV (reference sequence). V was shortened by 1 base and J by 4 bases, with 7 bases between the two germline ends. The DNA for the CDR3 is TGTGCCAGCAGCTTAGTAATGGGCTATGGCTACACCTTC. Translation gives CASSLVMGYGYTF.

The rearrangement uses TRBV6-2 or TRBV6-3 and TRBJ2-5, with TRBD1 matching 10 bases. Germline-derived CDR1 and CDR2 are MNHEY and SVGEGT. The CDR3 extends over 23 amino acids. V lost 6 bases to trimming and J lost 2 bases; unmatched junction nucleotides: 30. CDR3 region: CASSPGRDRGLTRRRAAQETQYF. CDR3 nucleotides: TGTGCCAGCAGCCCGGGGAGGGACAGGGGATTAACTAGACGGAGGGCAGCTCAAGAGACCCAGTACTTC.

This sequence joins TRBV28 and TRBJ1-3; D call uncertain. This CDR3 is built from 13 residues. Germline V gene data show CDR1 as MDHEN and CDR2 as SYDVKM. V lost 6 bases and J 4 bases, leaving 10 bases between the germline ends. The CDR3 nucleotides read TGTGCCAGCAGCCTCGCGGCGGGAAACACCATATATTTT. It specifies CASSLAAGNTIYF.